Presented here are 32 T cell receptor beta chains from one specimen sequenced in a study of blood T cell repertoires in COVID-19 (dated by TCRdb to 2018 to 2021). The library relied on the immunoSEQ multiplex PCR assay. The table comes from immuneACCESS by way of TCRdb, which keeps in-frame sequences with V and J called. Part of the clones is missing from these tables; in studies checked, under half for an unresolved V gene and the rest for unknown reasons. This sample comprises tens of thousands of clones, 81% of them detected only once. About 3% of the sample belongs to the ten largest clones. Material for sequencing was peripheral blood. Source of these receptors: a man aged 65 to 79 with COVID-19, enrolled during active disease.

This sequence joins TRBV4-1 and TRBJ2-3, with TRBD2 matching 10 bases. V shed 10 bases and J 4 bases; nucleotides not matched to a gene: 8. The germline V gene has CDR1 MGHRA and CDR2 YSYEKL. CDR3 length equals 14 residues. CDR3 in DNA: TGCGCCACCCCATTAAGCGGGAGGGCAGATACGCAGTATTTT. Its protein is CATPLSGRADTQYF.

V and J are TRBV6-5 and TRBJ2-7; 8 nucleotides agree with TRBD1. CDR1 is MNHEY, CDR2 SVGAGI, per germline. The CDR3 is 13 amino acids. The trim removed 6 bases at V and 5 bases at J, leaving 6 bases unmatched. The CDR3 nucleotides read TGTGCCAGCAGAACAGGGGGAAACGACGAGCAGTACTTC. Translating gives CASRTGGNDEQYF.

This chain's CDR3 is CASGVRGPGELFF. The CDR3 nucleotides are TGTGCCAGCGGTGTGAGGGGGCCCGGGGAGCTGTTTTTT. The gene calls are TRBV12-3 or TRBV12-4 and TRBJ2-2; 7 bases agree with TRBD1. The V segment lost 8 bases and the J segment 6 bases; nucleotides outside the gene matches: 6. There are 13 residues in the CDR3.

The chain joins TRBV20-1 to TRBJ2-7, with D perhaps matching TRBD2 (5 bases). The V and J ends lost 4 bases and 7 bases respectively, with 11 bases between them. The germline CDR1 and CDR2 sequences are DFQATT and SNEGSKA (reference sequence). The CDR3 totals 11 residues. DNA of the CDR3: TGCAGTGCTACAACCCCGGGGGAGCAGTACTTC. It codes for CSATTPGEQYF.

The chain carries TRBV5-6 and TRBJ2-1; possible D gene TRBD2, 5 bases. Deletions cut 4 bases from V and 6 bases from J, with 11 bases between. Germline V gene lookup returns CDR1 SGHDT and CDR2 YYEEEE. The CDR3 length is 13 residues. CDR3 in DNA: TGTGCCAGCAGCGTACTAGGTTTCAATGAGCAGTTCTTC. Translating gives CASSVLGFNEQFF.

The chain joins TRBV28 to TRBJ1-3; D remains unclear. Germline CDR1 reads MDHEN; CDR2 reads SYDVKM. V dropped 3 bases and J dropped 8 bases, with 26 bases sitting between them. The CDR3 totals 18 residues. Here the CDR3 reads CASSFTSERARLVDTIYF. CDR3 nucleotide sequence: TGTGCCAGCAGTTTTACCTCAGAGCGGGCGCGGTTGGTCGACACCATATATTTT. Full variable domain (remainder filled in from reference TRBV28 and TRBJ1-3): DVKVTQSSRYLVKRTGEKVFLECVQDMDHENMFWYRQDPGLGLRLIYFSYDVKMKEKGDIPEGYSVSREKKERFSLILESASTNQTSMYLCASSFTSERARLVDTIYFGEGSWLTVV.

In its sample, this clone was seen once. This chain uses TRBV15 with TRBJ2-1; 11 bases are a match to TRBD2. The CDR3 contains 19 residues. J gave up 4 bases and V 0 bases, and 11 bases lay outside the gene matches. Germline V gene sequence: CDR1 LNHNV, CDR2 YYDKDF (reference sequence). The CDR3 region has the DNA TGTGCCACCAGCAGAGATCGGGCTAGCGGGAGGCCGACTTACAATGAGCAGTTCTTC. Its protein product is CATSRDRASGRPTYNEQFF. Looking up the rest from reference TRBV15 and TRBJ2-1 gives the full variable domain: DAMVIQNPRYQVTQFGKPVTLSCSQTLNHNVMYWYQQKSSQAPKLLFHYYDKDFNNEADTPDNFQSRRPNTSFCFLDIRSPGLGDTAMYLCATSRDRASGRPTYNEQFFGPGTRLTVL.

In this sample, this clone turned up once. The V gene is TRBV6-5, the J gene TRBJ2-5, with D maybe TRBD2 (6 bases). Trimming stripped 1 base from V and 1 base from J, with 10 bases between. Germline lookup yields CDR1 MNHEY and CDR2 SVGAGI. The CDR3 consists of 15 residues. The CDR3 nucleotides read TGTGCCAGCAGTTACTTGGGTAGCGGCCAAGAGACCCAGTACTTC. As protein: CASSYLGSGQETQYF.

The gene calls are TRBV13 and TRBJ2-7, with 7 bases matching TRBD1. The CDR3 is made up of 14 amino acids. CDR1 is PRHDT, CDR2 FYEKMQ, per germline (reference sequence). After removal of 3 bases from V and 4 bases from J, the junction contained 6 bases not matched to a gene. CDR3 residues: CASSFRDSAYEQYF. CDR3 coding DNA: TGTGCCAGCAGCTTCCGGGACAGCGCTTACGAGCAGTACTTC.

V gene TRBV19 combines with J gene TRBJ2-7; possibly TRBD1 for D (6 bases). Trimming removed 3 bases from V and 4 bases from J, with 10 bases in between. This CDR3 has 13 amino acids. Germline assignment: CDR1 LNHDA and CDR2 SQIVND (reference sequence). As DNA, the CDR3 is TGTGCCAGTAGTATCGGGCAGGGGTACGAGCAGTACTTC. This codes for CASSIGQGYEQYF.

The V and J genes are TRBV5-1 and TRBJ2-2; D uncertain. The length of the CDR3 is 17 residues. Germline assignment: CDR1 SGHRS and CDR2 YFSETQ. V was shortened by 4 bases and J by 4 bases, with 20 bases between the two germline ends. DNA for the CDR3: TGCGCCAGCAGCGAGACTCCCTCCGGAATAGGCACCGGGGAGCTGTTTTTT. Amino acid sequence: CASSETPSGIGTGELFF.

The CDR3 DNA reads as TGTGCCAGCAGCCGGGGGGCCGTCACAGATACGCAGTATTTT. Translated, it gives CASSRGAVTDTQYF. The rearrangement joins TRBV11-3 to TRBJ2-3, with TRBD2 as a possible D gene (7 bases). This CDR3 comprises 14 residues. V lost 5 bases, J lost 2 bases, and 11 bases lay in between. Germline V gene data show CDR1 as SGHNT and CDR2 as YENEEA.

The J gene is TRBJ2-5, the V gene TRBV24-1; D remains ambiguous. Trimming left V 4 bases short and J 5 bases short, with 10 bases between. The CDR3 length is 13 residues. Looked up from germline, CDR1 is KGHDR and CDR2 is SFDVKD. The CDR3: CATSDPYRETQYF. CDR3 nucleotides: TGTGCCACCAGTGACCCTTACCGGGAGACCCAGTACTTC.

The CDR3 reads CASSFLGAGYGYTF. In DNA, the CDR3 is TGTGCCAGCAGCTTTTTAGGGGCCGGCTATGGCTACACCTTC. This chain links TRBV7-9 with TRBJ1-2; D is perhaps TRBD1 (5 bases). The CDR3 spans 14 residues. Per the germline V gene, CDR1 is SEHNR and CDR2 is FQNEAQ (reference sequence). Trimming removed 3 bases at V and 4 bases at J, with 12 bases between.

This rearrangement joins TRBV4-3 to TRBJ1-3, with D possibly being TRBD1 (5 bases). V was trimmed by 0 bases and J by 0 bases, leaving 15 bases between them. From germline, CDR1 is LGHNA and CDR2 YSLEER. The CDR3 runs to 18 residues. The CDR3 nucleotides are TGCGCCAGCAGCCAAGATTGGGCGGGACTGGCCTCTGGAAACACCATATATTTT. Its translation: CASSQDWAGLASGNTIYF.

V usage is TRBV12-5 and J usage is TRBJ2-1; 11 bases fit TRBD2. In germline, CDR1 is LGHNT, CDR2 FRNRAP. Trimming took 0 bases from V and 6 from J; bases not matched to a gene: 19. The CDR3 length is 21 residues. CDR3: CASGLVPGLAGGPGTPNEQFF. CDR3 in DNA: TGTGCTAGTGGTTTGGTACCGGGGCTAGCGGGAGGACCCGGGACGCCCAATGAGCAGTTCTTC.

The rearrangement joins TRBV4-1 to TRBJ2-7; tentatively, D is TRBD2 (5 bases). V was pared by 1 base and J by 0 bases, with 7 bases between. Germline lookup yields CDR1 MGHRA and CDR2 YSYEKL. This CDR3 is 14 amino acids long. This CDR3 reads CASSQGTSSYEQYF. In DNA, the CDR3 is TGCGCCAGCAGCCAAGGTACTAGCTCCTACGAGCAGTACTTC.

This chain links TRBV19 with TRBJ2-1, with 13 bases lining up with TRBD2. J lost 5 bases, V lost 7 bases, and 5 bases had no gene match. Per the germline V gene, CDR1 is LNHDA and CDR2 is SQIVND (reference sequence). The CDR3 covers 15 residues. The CDR3 DNA reads TGTGCCAGTACCCGGGGACTAGCGGGAAACAATGAGCAGTTCTTC. This codes for CASTRGLAGNNEQFF.

This chain connects TRBV27 to TRBJ2-7; 7 bases line up with TRBD1. The CDR3 runs to 16 residues. V shed 5 bases and J 0 bases; nucleotides not matched to a gene: 10. Germline loops: CDR1 MNHEY, CDR2 SMNVEV (reference sequence). For the CDR3, the DNA is TGTGCCAGCAGTGTCAGTAAGGGGGCGGCCTCCTACGAGCAGTACTTC. The encoded protein is CASSVSKGAASYEQYF.

The V and J genes are TRBV5-6 and TRBJ1-1, with TRBD1 matching over 7 bases. The V segment lost 3 bases and the J segment 8 bases; nucleotides outside the gene matches: 4. Germline V gene data show CDR1 as SGHDT and CDR2 as YYEEEE. This CDR3 region has 12 residues. The CDR3 DNA reads TGTGCCAGCAGCTGGGAGACAGGGGAAGCTTTCTTT. As protein: CASSWETGEAFF.

This clone rates as medium-sized. V is TRBV4-2 and J is TRBJ1-2; TRBD1 aligns across 7 bases. Trimming at V came to 1 base and at J to 4 bases, leaving 9 bases not matched to a gene. The germline gives CDR1 LGHNA, CDR2 YNFKEQ. The CDR3 has 16 residues. The CDR3 DNA sequence: TGTGCCAGCAGCCAAGGGAACCCTGGGACAGCCTATGGCTACACCTTC. It codes for CASSQGNPGTAYGYTF.

This clone was detected a few times. V gene TRBV9 combines with J gene TRBJ1-4; 7 positions match TRBD1. The V gene's germline CDR1 is SGDLS and CDR2 YYNGEE. The CDR3 is 15 amino acids. V lost 2 bases, J lost 7 bases, and 8 bases stayed unmatched. CDR3: CASSVSVGGVEKLFF. In nucleotides, the CDR3 is TGTGCCAGCAGCGTGTCGGTAGGGGGCGTTGAAAAACTGTTTTTT.

CDR3 region: CSASVPSGTNEQFF. In nucleotides, the CDR3 is TGCAGTGCTAGTGTGCCTAGCGGGACCAATGAGCAGTTCTTC. The chain links TRBV20-1 to TRBJ2-1; 9 bases align to TRBD2. The CDR3 sequence is 14 residues long. The germline V gene has CDR1 DFQATT and CDR2 SNEGSKA (reference sequence). With V trimmed by 3 bases and J by 6 bases, 6 bases remained unmatched.

V gene TRBV29-1 combines with J gene TRBJ2-2, with 9 bases that match TRBD1. This CDR3 is 17 amino acids long. The junction had 12 bases not matched to a gene; V was cut back by 7 bases and J by 0 bases. Germline CDR1 and CDR2: SQVTM and ANQGSEA. The CDR3 nucleotides read TGCAGCGCCCGTGACCCCGGGACAGGGTCGAACACCGGGGAGCTGTTTTTT. It specifies CSARDPGTGSNTGELFF.

The chain links TRBV27 to TRBJ1-1, with 7 bases aligning to TRBD1. The V segment lost 2 bases and the J segment 9 bases; nucleotides outside the gene matches: 9. The V gene's germline CDR1 is MNHEY and CDR2 SMNVEV (reference sequence). The CDR3 has 14 residues. Here the CDR3 DNA reads TGTGCCAGCAGTTTAGCGATGAGGACAGGTAAAGCTTTCTTT. It is translated as CASSLAMRTGKAFF.

The rearrangement links TRBV7-9 to TRBJ1-3, with 8 bases lining up with TRBD1. CDR3 length equals 17 residues. Germline CDR1 SEHNR, CDR2 FQNEAQ (reference sequence). Losses at the gene ends were 3 bases for V and 0 bases for J; bases not matched to a gene: 7. CDR3 bases: TGTGCCAGCAGCTTCACGGACAGGGCCAGCTCTGGAAACACCATATATTTT. It encodes CASSFTDRASSGNTIYF.

The genes are TRBV28 and TRBJ2-1; the match to TRBD1 covers 8 bases. CDR3 length equals 16 residues. Germline-derived CDR1 and CDR2 are MDHEN and SYDVKM. Trimming cost V 10 bases and J 0 bases; bases outside gene matches: 11. The CDR3 coding sequence is TGTGCCAACGCAAATCACAGGGGGGACTCCTACAATGAGCAGTTCTTC. Its protein is CANANHRGDSYNEQFF. The complete variable domain, with remaining parts taken from reference TRBV28 and TRBJ2-1, reads DVKVTQSSRYLVKRTGEKVFLECVQDMDHENMFWYRQDPGLGLRLIYFSYDVKMKEKGDIPEGYSVSREKKERFSLILESASTNQTSMYLCANANHRGDSYNEQFFGPGTRLTVL.

This clone was seen only once. This chain joins TRBV24-1 and TRBJ2-7, with a tentative D call TRBD2 (6 bases). Per the germline V gene, CDR1 is KGHDR and CDR2 is SFDVKD. The CDR3 has 15 amino acids. The ends were cut back, 3 bases at V and 0 bases at J, with 11 bases in the middle. CDR3 protein: CATSDRRAGSYEQYF. For the CDR3, the DNA is TGTGCCACCAGTGATAGGAGGGCCGGCTCCTACGAGCAGTACTTC.

CDR3 in amino acids: CASFRGTRADTQYF. CDR3 nucleotides: TGTGCCAGCTTTAGGGGAACAAGGGCAGATACGCAGTATTTT. The gene calls are TRBV6-5 and TRBJ2-3, with a weak D call TRBD1 (5 bases). This CDR3 contains 14 residues. Trimming took 8 bases from V and 4 from J, leaving 16 bases between them. Germline V gives CDR1 MNHEY, CDR2 SVGAGI.

This sequence joins TRBV5-1 and TRBJ2-2; TRBD1 matches at 8 bases. The trim removed 0 bases at V and 1 base at J, leaving 2 bases unmatched. This CDR3 has 16 residues. Germline loops: CDR1 SGHRS, CDR2 YFSETQ. The CDR3 is CASSLVGTGNTGELFF. The CDR3 DNA follows: TGCGCCAGCAGCTTGGTCGGGACAGGGAACACCGGGGAGCTGTTTTTT.

This rearrangement joins TRBV2 to TRBJ1-4, with a tentative D call TRBD1 (5 bases). The CDR3 covers 12 residues. Germline V gives CDR1 SNHLY, CDR2 FYNNEI. V gave up 6 bases and J gave up 5 bases, with 7 bases separating them. CDR3 bases: TGTGCCAGCAGGGAGGGGAATGAAAAACTGTTTTTT. This sequence encodes CASREGNEKLFF.

The chain carries TRBV6-1 and TRBJ1-1; D ambiguous. V was cut by 0 bases and J by 2 bases, with 7 bases left in between. There are 14 residues in the CDR3. Per germline, CDR1 MNHNS and CDR2 SASEGT. Here the CDR3 DNA reads TGTGCCAGCAGTGAAGCTGGGAGCAACACTGAAGCTTTCTTT. It specifies CASSEAGSNTEAFF.